One and the same sample provided the 9 T cell receptor beta chains below, sequenced in a study of regulatory T cells in long-lasting Graves disease. iRepertoire HTBI primers and Arm-PCR of CDR3 regions built TCR beta libraries. TCRdb fed the multiplex PCR reads into MiXCR, producing one record per CDR3 protein. This repertoire shows roughly 360,000 distinct CDR3 sequences, roughly 12% found once; its top ten account for 18%. Sample time point: newly diagnosed GD, antithyroid drugs for less than 3 months. PBMCs provided the RNA from which the TCR library was made. These sequences were also reported in another study, on T cells in Graves' hyperthyroidism and ophthalmopathy.

This specimen was peripheral blood mononuclear cells (PBMCs), taken at new diagnosis, from a patient treated with antithyroid drugs. The source of these receptors is a woman aged 18-29 years with Graves disease.

This clonotype turned up a few times. The chain joins TRBV18 to TRBJ2-5; TRBD2 aligns across 9 bases. In germline, CDR1 is KGHSH, CDR2 LQKENI. This CDR3 is 16 amino acids long. V shed 4 bases and J 3 bases; nucleotides not matched to a gene: 9. CDR3 nucleotides: TGTGCCAGCTCACTAGCGGGAGTAGGTATGGAAGAGACCCAGTACTTC. The encoded protein is CASSLAGVGMEETQYF.

In regard to this clonotype: A much larger clonotype is one base distant, so this may be a read error. V gene TRBV20-1 combines with J gene TRBJ2-1, with D possibly being TRBD2 (5 bases). Germline assignment: CDR1 DFQATT and CDR2 SNEGSKA (reference sequence). The CDR3 runs 15 residues. CDR3 sequence (DNA): TGCAGTGCTAGAGATCGAGGGAAACCCTACAATGGGCAGTTCTTC. Its protein product is CSARDRGKPYNGQFF.

This clonotype has at least ten counts. CDR3 sequence: CASSLDQTVYEQYF. The CDR3 region has the DNA TGTGCCAGCAGTTTAGATCAGACAGTCTACGAGCAGTACTTC. The chain couples TRBV12-3 or TRBV12-4 to TRBJ2-7, with D maybe TRBD1 (5 bases). V was shortened by 1 base and J by 3 bases, with 10 bases between the two germline ends. This CDR3 contains 14 residues.

This clonotype was detected many times. The chain is built from TRBV2 and TRBJ2-4, with TRBD1 as a possible D gene (6 bases). This CDR3 is 17 amino acids long. CDR1 and CDR2 (germline): SNHLY, FYNNEI. V lost 5 bases and J 0 bases, leaving 17 bases between the germline ends. The CDR3 loop reads CASSKTGPNIAKNIQYF. The CDR3 DNA sequence: TGTGCCAGCAGTAAGACAGGACCAAACATAGCCAAAAACATTCAGTACTTC.

This clonotype was seen many times. The chain has TRBV5-6 and TRBJ2-1, with 7 bases aligning to TRBD2. CDR1 is SGHDT and CDR2 is YYEEEE in the germline V gene. The CDR3 is made up of 16 amino acids. V was pared by 2 bases and J by 7 bases, with 12 bases of the junction left unmatched. CDR3 bases: TGTGCCAGCAGCTTCCCCACCGGGGGGATCACAAATGAGCAGTTCTTC. It is translated as CASSFPTGGITNEQFF. The full variable domain, its missing parts supplied by reference TRBV5-6 and TRBJ2-1, is DAGVTQSPTHLIKTRGQQVTLRCSPKSGHDTVSWYQQALGQGPQFIFQYYEEEERQRGNFPDRFSGHQFPNYSSELNVNALLLGDSALYLCASSFPTGGITNEQFFGPGTRLTVL.

This clonotype was detected ten times or more. CDR3 loop: CASSHLTGSGANVLTF. CDR3 sequence (DNA): TGTGCCAGCAGCCATCTGACAGGGTCTGGGGCCAACGTCCTGACTTTC. V usage is TRBV7-2 and J usage is TRBJ2-6; 7 bases are shared with TRBD1. The CDR3 spans 16 residues. CDR1 SGHTA and CDR2 FQGNSA come from the germline V gene. V lost 5 bases to trimming and J lost 1 base; unmatched junction nucleotides: 5.

This clonotype has a handful of counts. The rearrangement joins TRBV9 to TRBJ2-1; possibly TRBD1 or TRBD2 for D (6 bases each). The CDR3 contains 14 residues. The germline V and J ends were trimmed by 3 bases and 8 bases, with 15 bases remaining between them. CDR1 is SGDLS, CDR2 YYNGEE, per germline. The CDR3 loop is CASSEGGGVDEQFF. The CDR3 DNA follows: TGTGCCAGCAGCGAAGGGGGAGGAGTGGATGAGCAGTTCTTC.

This clonotype has more than one count but fewer than ten. The V call is TRBV7-2, the J call TRBJ2-7; D not certain. The CDR3 contains 16 residues. CDR1 and CDR2 (germline): SGHTA, FQGNSA. Trimming cost V 3 bases and J 3 bases, with 18 bases left between them. Here the CDR3 reads CASSLYTRSLLYEQYF. The CDR3 DNA is TGTGCCAGCAGCTTGTACACCAGGTCCCTCCTCTACGAGCAGTACTTC.

This clonotype was seen repeatedly, ten times or more. V gene TRBV20-1 combines with J gene TRBJ2-7; 13 bases align to TRBD2. The trim removed 2 bases at V and 8 bases at J, leaving 6 bases unmatched. The CDR3 totals 14 residues. The germline V gene has CDR1 DFQATT and CDR2 SNEGSKA (reference sequence). Written as DNA, the CDR3 is TGCAGTGCTAGAAGGACTAGCGGGAGCGCCCAGCAGTACTTC. Encoded protein: CSARRTSGSAQQYF.